This T cell receptor beta chain was documented in a study of human T cells and chemical hapten exposure listed by TCRdb under 2021. Context from the whole study: For sensitization, 2% DPC in acetone was applied to a roughly 2 cm by roughly 2 cm area of upper inner arm skin. Blood for TCR sequencing was provided by twenty-nine alopecia patients at one to four time points (pre-sensitization, 2, 6 and 24 weeks). Patch testing was done on the upper back using Finn chambers containing 0.01% DPC, and results were scored after 6 days according to International Contact Dermatitis Research Group standards. Peripheral blood TCR repertoire changes were tracked in vivo in alopecia patients during primary and secondary sensitization to the hapten diphenylcyclopropenone (DPC). Weekly therapeutic DPC doses were additionally applied to the scalp of patients throughout the roughly 24-week study period. Libraries were pooled for sequencing, and variation in per-sample TCR yields was attributed mainly to small differences in library volumes within the pool. The patient cohort, mostly female, included alopecia areata with under or over 50% scalp involvement, alopecia totalis and alopecia universalis. Patient blood was sampled pre-sensitization (week 0) and at 2, 6 and about 24 weeks after DPC sensitization.

Summary of the overall study and its limitations: Because all patients had alopecia, a presumed autoimmune disease, the immune response of the patients might differ from that of healthy individuals. After repeated subsampling, changes were observed in the strength of the expansion versus patch-test correlation and in the threshold at which the correlation became significant. Patch test score correlated positively with the number of PT1 expanded TCRs, reaching significance at thresholds 8, 16 and 32 but not at 4. DPC sensitization did not change the number of TCRs with a frequency above 1 in 1000, and there was no evidence of changes in global repertoire structure. Compared with pre-sensitization or healthy control sets, expanded TCRs formed significantly more large CDR3 similarity clusters, which is consistent with antigen-driven responses.

This clonotype was seen a few times. The target of this receptor is not known. No much larger clonotype is one base removed from it; base qualities were not supplied. As encoded in the germline V gene (reference sequence), CDR1 is MNHEY while CDR2 is SMNVEV. V drops 1 base and J drops 2 bases, leaving 9 bases in between. The cysteine opens and the phenylalanine closes a CDR3 of 14 amino acids. The CDR3 DNA has 42 bases and is translated from base 1. Read against the paper, the sample's time point label means: patch test 2, 6 weeks after DPC sensitization. In the paper's terms, the treatment or condition label means: therapeutic diphenylcyclopropenone sensitization with weekly scalp DPC. Blood at each patch-test visit was drawn before the patch test was applied. Eligible patients were aged 18 to 70, diagnosed with alopecia, deemed suitable for DPC therapy, and excluded if pregnant. Total RNA was isolated from unfractionated whole blood collected in Tempus Blood RNA tubes.

Libraries came from RACE. This sample was sequenced with a NextSeq 500. During library preparation, unique molecular identifiers were attached to individual cDNA molecules so that TCRs could be counted in a quantitative, reproducible way. Each blood RNA sample was used to sequence both TCR alpha and TCR beta chains. The paper's data handling went like this. The median number of TCRs per sample was some 100,000, ranging from 23,224 to 690,600. The Decombinator software suite was used to annotate the V, J and CDR3 of the TCR reads. Every sample was subsampled to the same number of TCRs (28,000) for the PS versus PT1 abundance plots. TCRs were defined as expanded if absent before sensitization and observed at least eight times at the 2-week time point. TCRdb handled the public reads itself, with Q25 trimming in fastp and clone calling in MiXCR, and kept productive beta chains. Each record represents a unique CDR3 protein, reported with the most common genes and DNA among its rows. It is TCRdb's table, rather than the study itself, that gives the V and J calls and clone size. This sample gives hundreds of thousands of distinct CDR3 sequences in total; under 6.5% of them show up just once. The top ten hold 5% to 6% of the sample.

This receptor was obtained from a woman in her late teens or twenties with alopecia areata. Some clones in this sample may be carry-over from other donors' samples. The starting material was whole blood, obtained in connection with sensitization to the hapten diphenylcyclopropenone (DPC). The sequence joins TRBV27 to TRBJ2-7; the D gene cannot be resolved reliably. The bases are TGTGCCAGCAGTTTATTGGGCACCACCTACGAGCAGTACTTC. Its protein is CASSLLGTTYEQYF.